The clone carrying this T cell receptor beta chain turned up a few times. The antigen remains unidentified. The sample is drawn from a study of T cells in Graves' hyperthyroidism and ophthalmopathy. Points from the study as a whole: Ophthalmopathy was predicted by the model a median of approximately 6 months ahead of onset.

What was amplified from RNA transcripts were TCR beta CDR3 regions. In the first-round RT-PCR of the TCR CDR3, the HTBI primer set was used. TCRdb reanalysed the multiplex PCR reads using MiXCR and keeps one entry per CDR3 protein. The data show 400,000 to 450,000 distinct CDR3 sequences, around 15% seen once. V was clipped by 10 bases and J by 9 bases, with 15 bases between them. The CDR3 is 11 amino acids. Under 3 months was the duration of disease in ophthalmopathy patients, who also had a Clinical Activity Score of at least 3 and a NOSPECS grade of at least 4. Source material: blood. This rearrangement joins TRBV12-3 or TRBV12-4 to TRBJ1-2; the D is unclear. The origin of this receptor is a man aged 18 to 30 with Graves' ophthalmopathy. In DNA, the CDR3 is TGTGCCACCGGTTTTTTTGGAAGCTACACCTTC. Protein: CATGFFGSYTF.